Each of the 17 T cell receptor beta chains below was sequenced from the same sample in a study of blood T cell repertoires in COVID-19. The protocol was immunoSEQ multiplex PCR, while the TCRdb copy is restricted to in-frame clones and leaves out a portion. The table records under 200,000 clones, almost 85% of them present only once. The sequenced sample was peripheral blood. These TCRs come from a man aged 35 to 55 who had recovered from COVID-19.

This chain links TRBV3-1 (or the pseudogene TRBV3-2) with TRBJ1-3; D might be TRBD1 (5 bases). CDR1 is LGHDT, CDR2 YNNKEL, per germline (reference sequence). V lost 0 bases and J lost 8, with 11 bases in between. The CDR3 is 14 amino acids. The CDR3 nucleotides are TGTGCCAGCAGCCAAGATCGGGGGGAGTACACCATATATTTT. Its translation: CASSQDRGEYTIYF.

The chain recombines TRBV4-2 with TRBJ2-3; 10 nucleotides agree with TRBD2. The CDR3 extends over 15 amino acids. CDR1 and CDR2 from the germline V gene are LGHNA and YNFKEQ. Trimming took 4 bases from V and 6 from J; bases not matched to a gene: 7. The CDR3 coding sequence is TGTGCCAGCAGCCCGGGACTAGCGAAACCGGATACGCAGTATTTT. Protein product: CASSPGLAKPDTQYF.

The chain employs TRBV11-2 and TRBJ1-4; the D is unclear. The CDR3 consists of 12 residues. The germline CDR1 and CDR2 sequences are SGHAT and FQNNGV. V was clipped by 5 bases and J by 8 bases, with 9 bases between them. The CDR3 DNA follows: TGTGCCAGCAGCGGCAGCGAAGAAAAACTGTTTTTT. Its translation is CASSGSEEKLFF.

The V call is TRBV7-2, the J call TRBJ2-6; maybe TRBD2 (6 bases). The germline V gene encodes CDR1 SGHTA and CDR2 FQGNSA. The CDR3 extends over 17 amino acids. Trimming pared 5 bases from V and 0 bases from J, leaving 14 bases between. The CDR3 protein is CASSLGTPFSGANVLTF. The CDR3 DNA is TGTGCCAGCAGCCTGGGGACTCCCTTCTCTGGGGCCAACGTCCTGACTTTC. Together with reference TRBV7-2 and TRBJ2-6, the CDR3 gives the full variable domain: GAGVSQSPSNKVTEKGKDVELRCDPISGHTALYWYRQSLGQGLEFLIYFQGNSAPDKSGLPSDRFSAERTGGSVSTLTIQRTQQEDSAVYLCASSLGTPFSGANVLTFGAGSRLTVL.

The V call is TRBV18, the J call TRBJ2-3; possible D gene TRBD2, 5 bases. The CDR3 length is 14 residues. V was pared by 5 bases and J by 5 bases, with 14 bases between. CDR1 KGHSH and CDR2 LQKENI come from the germline V gene. The CDR3 DNA follows: TGTGCCAGCTCATCGGACTCAGCTGTAGATACGCAGTATTTT. The encoded protein is CASSSDSAVDTQYF.

The V gene is TRBV30, the J gene TRBJ2-7; possible D gene TRBD2, 6 bases. V was cut by 7 bases and J by 6 bases, with 13 bases left in between. CDR3 length equals 11 residues. Germline CDR1 is GTSNPN and CDR2 is SVGIG (reference sequence). CDR3 in DNA: TGTGCCTCAAGTCGGGGGTCCGAGCAGTACTTC. The encoded protein is CASSRGSEQYF.

V and J are TRBV28 and TRBJ2-7, with TRBD1 as a possible D gene (5 bases). CDR1 and CDR2 from the germline V gene are MDHEN and SYDVKM. The CDR3 loop spans 12 amino acids. V was cut by 5 bases and J by 3 bases, with 8 bases left in between. The CDR3 protein is CASSRQGYEQYF. CDR3 coding DNA: TGTGCCAGCAGTCGTCAGGGCTACGAGCAGTACTTC.

The chain has TRBV2 and TRBJ2-7; D might be TRBD1 (6 bases). This CDR3 has 14 amino acids. The ends were cut back, 6 bases at V and 2 bases at J, with 14 bases in the middle. CDR1 SNHLY and CDR2 FYNNEI come from the germline V gene. CDR3 sequence: CASRRTGSTYEQYF. In nucleotides, the CDR3 is TGTGCCAGCAGGCGCACAGGGAGTACCTACGAGCAGTACTTC.

This clone has a single count. The chain links TRBV7-9 to TRBJ1-1; 10 bases align to TRBD1. V gave up 2 bases and J gave up 7 bases; unmatched junction bases: 7. CDR1 is SEHNR and CDR2 is FQNEAQ in the germline V gene (reference sequence). The CDR3 totals 15 residues. CDR3 DNA sequence: TGTGCCAGCAGCTTAAGGACAGGGGGAACGGGTGAAGCTTTCTTT. Translating it yields CASSLRTGGTGEAFF.

This clone appeared a few times. The V gene is TRBV7-3, the J gene TRBJ2-2, with TRBD2 matching 7 bases. Germline assignment: CDR1 SGHTA and CDR2 FQGTGA. With 5 bases clipped from V and 6 bases from J, the junction kept 9 bases outside the gene matches. The CDR3 totals 15 residues. Written as DNA, the CDR3 is TGTGCCAGCAGCACTAATGGACTAGTGTCCGGGGAGCTGTTTTTT. The encoded protein is CASSTNGLVSGELFF.

The rearrangement uses TRBV5-1 and TRBJ2-5; maybe TRBD1 (5 bases). The germline gives CDR1 SGHRS, CDR2 YFSETQ. Deletions cut 1 base from V and 7 bases from J, with 5 bases between. The CDR3 length is 11 residues. CDR3 residues: CASSLTGTQYF. The CDR3 nucleotides are TGCGCCAGCAGCTTGACAGGGACCCAGTACTTC.

The CDR3 DNA sequence: TGTGCCAGCAGCCCTCAAACAGGGGGAATTTATTACAATGAGCAGTTCTTC. Amino acids: CASSPQTGGIYYNEQFF. This sequence joins TRBV14 and TRBJ2-1; 8 nucleotides match TRBD1. The CDR3 is made up of 17 amino acids. Trimming at V came to 4 bases and at J to 4 bases, leaving 12 bases not matched to a gene. The germline V gene encodes CDR1 SGHDN and CDR2 FVKESK.

The chain is built from TRBV6-2 or TRBV6-3 and TRBJ2-5; D perhaps matches TRBD2 (6 bases). The CDR3 has 15 residues. CDR1 and CDR2 (germline): MNHEY, SVGEGT. Trimming cost V 2 bases and J 0 bases, with 10 bases left between them. The CDR3 nucleotides are TGTGCCAGCAGTTACGCGGGGTGGTACCAAGAGACCCAGTACTTC. As protein: CASSYAGWYQETQYF.

V and J are TRBV4-3 and TRBJ1-1; D gene uncertain. V lost 1 base and J lost 4, with 10 bases in between. This CDR3 has 14 residues. Germline CDR1 reads LGHNA; CDR2 reads YSLEER. For the CDR3, the DNA is TGCGCCAGCAGCCAAGGGAGGCAGACCACTGAAGCTTTCTTT. Protein: CASSQGRQTTEAFF.

A remark on this clone: Other DNA sequences within the sample encode an identical CDR3. The J gene is TRBJ2-3, the V gene TRBV27; no clear D gene. The CDR3 contains 11 residues. The germline V gene encodes CDR1 MNHEY and CDR2 SMNVEV (reference sequence). Trimming took 5 bases from V and 4 from J, leaving 4 bases between them. CDR3 nucleotide sequence: TGTGCCAGCAGTCTCGCAGATACGCAGTATTTT. Its protein is CASSLADTQYF.

The chain uses TRBV9 and TRBJ2-7, with D possibly being TRBD2 (6 bases). CDR3 length equals 15 residues. The germline V gene encodes CDR1 SGDLS and CDR2 YYNGEE. V was cut by 2 bases and J by 6 bases, with 18 bases left in between. This CDR3 reads CASSVSRGGLSEQYF. The CDR3 DNA follows: TGTGCCAGCAGCGTGAGCCGGGGAGGTCTCTCCGAGCAGTACTTC. The variable domain in full, completed from reference TRBV9 and TRBJ2-7, reads DSGVTQTPKHLITATGQRVTLRCSPRSGDLSVYWYQQSLDQGLQFLIQYYNGEERAKGNILERFSAQQFPDLHSELNLSSLELGDSALYFCASSVSRGGLSEQYFGPGTRLTVT.

The J gene is TRBJ2-2, the V gene TRBV7-2; TRBD1 might be the D (5 bases). Per germline, CDR1 SGHTA and CDR2 FQGNSA. Deletions cut 4 bases from V and 1 base from J, with 13 bases between. This CDR3 is 16 amino acids long. In nucleotides, the CDR3 is TGTGCCAGCAGCTCCTCTGGAAGGGGGAACACCGGGGAGCTGTTTTTT. Translation: CASSSSGRGNTGELFF.